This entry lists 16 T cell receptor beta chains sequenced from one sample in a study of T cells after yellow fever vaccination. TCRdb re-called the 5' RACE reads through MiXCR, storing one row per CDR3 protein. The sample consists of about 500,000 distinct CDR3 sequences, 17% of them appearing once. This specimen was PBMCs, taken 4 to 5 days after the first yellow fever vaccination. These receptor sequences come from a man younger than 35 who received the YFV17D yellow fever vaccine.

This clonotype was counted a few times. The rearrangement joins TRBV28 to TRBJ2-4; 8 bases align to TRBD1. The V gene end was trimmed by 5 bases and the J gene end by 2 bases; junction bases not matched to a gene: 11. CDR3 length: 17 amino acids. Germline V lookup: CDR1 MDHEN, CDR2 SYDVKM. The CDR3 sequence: CASSIRTGTHSKNIQYF. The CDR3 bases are TGTGCCAGCAGTATACGGACAGGGACCCACTCCAAAAACATTCAGTACTTC.

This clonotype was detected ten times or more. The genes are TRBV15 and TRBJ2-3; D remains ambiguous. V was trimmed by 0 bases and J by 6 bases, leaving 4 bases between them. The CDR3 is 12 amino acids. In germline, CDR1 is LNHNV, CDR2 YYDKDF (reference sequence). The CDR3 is CATSREGDTQYF. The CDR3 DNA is TGTGCCACCAGCAGAGAGGGGGATACGCAGTATTTT.

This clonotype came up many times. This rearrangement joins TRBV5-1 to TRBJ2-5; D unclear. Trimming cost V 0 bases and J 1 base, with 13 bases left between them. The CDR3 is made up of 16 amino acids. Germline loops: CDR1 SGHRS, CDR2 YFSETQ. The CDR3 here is CASSLGGLRSQETQYF. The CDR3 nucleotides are TGCGCCAGCAGCTTGGGAGGTTTGAGGTCCCAAGAGACCCAGTACTTC.

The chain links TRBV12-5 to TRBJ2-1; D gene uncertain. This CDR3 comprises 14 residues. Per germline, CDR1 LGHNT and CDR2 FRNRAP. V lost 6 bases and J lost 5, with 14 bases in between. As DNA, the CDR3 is TGTGCTAGTGGCCATGGTAGATTGAACAATGAGCAGTTCTTC. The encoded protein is CASGHGRLNNEQFF. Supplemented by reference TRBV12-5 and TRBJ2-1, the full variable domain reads DARVTQTPRHKVTEMGQEVTMRCQPILGHNTVFWYRQTMMQGLELLAYFRNRAPLDDSGMPKDRFSAEMPDATLATLKIQPSEPRDSAVYFCASGHGRLNNEQFFGPGTRLTVL.

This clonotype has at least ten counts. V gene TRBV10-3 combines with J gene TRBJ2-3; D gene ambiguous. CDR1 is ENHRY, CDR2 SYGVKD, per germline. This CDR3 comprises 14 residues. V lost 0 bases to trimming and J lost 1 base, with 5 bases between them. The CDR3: CAISESVGTDTQYF. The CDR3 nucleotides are TGTGCCATCAGTGAGTCAGTAGGCACAGATACGCAGTATTTT.

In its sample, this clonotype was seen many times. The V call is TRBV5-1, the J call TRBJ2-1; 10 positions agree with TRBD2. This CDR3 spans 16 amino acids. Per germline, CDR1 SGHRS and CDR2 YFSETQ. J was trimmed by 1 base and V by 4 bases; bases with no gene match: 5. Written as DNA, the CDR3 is TGCGCCAGCAGCCCCTATAGCGGGGGGTCCTACAATGAGCAGTTCTTC. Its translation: CASSPYSGGSYNEQFF.

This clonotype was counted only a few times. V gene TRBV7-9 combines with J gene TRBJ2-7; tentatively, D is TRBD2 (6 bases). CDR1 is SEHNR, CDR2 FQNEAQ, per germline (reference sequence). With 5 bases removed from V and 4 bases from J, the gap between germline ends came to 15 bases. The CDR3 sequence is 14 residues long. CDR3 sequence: CASSRGTPGYEQYV. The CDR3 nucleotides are TGTGCCAGCAGCCGGGGGACTCCCGGATACGAGCAGTACGTC.

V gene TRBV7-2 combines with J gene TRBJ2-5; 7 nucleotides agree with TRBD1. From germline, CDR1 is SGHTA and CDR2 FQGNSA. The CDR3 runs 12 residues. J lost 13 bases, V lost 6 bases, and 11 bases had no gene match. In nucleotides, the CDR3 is TGTGCCAGCAGTTTACAGGGGAACAGTCCGTACTTC. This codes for CASSLQGNSPYF.

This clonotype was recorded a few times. CDR3: CASSQRSSGSETQYF. The DNA of the CDR3 is TGCGCCAGCAGCCAACGTTCGTCAGGGTCAGAGACCCAGTACTTC. The rearrangement links TRBV4-1 to TRBJ2-5; possibly TRBD1 for D (5 bases). CDR1 and CDR2 (germline): MGHRA, YSYEKL. Between the trimmed V and J ends, which lost 2 bases and 4 bases, there was a span of 14 bases. The CDR3 is made up of 15 amino acids.

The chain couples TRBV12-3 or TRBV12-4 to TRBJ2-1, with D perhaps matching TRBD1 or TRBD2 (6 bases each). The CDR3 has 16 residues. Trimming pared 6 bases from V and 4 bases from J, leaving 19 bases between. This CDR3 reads CASSARGGPVYNEQFF. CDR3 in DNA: TGTGCCAGCAGCGCCCGTGGGGGGCCGGTATACAATGAGCAGTTCTTC.

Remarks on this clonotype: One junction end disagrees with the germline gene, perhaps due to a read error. The CDR3 loop reads CASASNRDRIYGQYF. CDR3 DNA: TGTGCTAGTGCCTCAAACCGGGACAGAATCTACGGGCAGTACTTC. The chain combines TRBV12-5 with TRBJ2-7; the match to TRBD1 covers 7 bases. Germline assignment: CDR1 LGHNT and CDR2 FRNRAP. The CDR3 loop spans 15 amino acids.

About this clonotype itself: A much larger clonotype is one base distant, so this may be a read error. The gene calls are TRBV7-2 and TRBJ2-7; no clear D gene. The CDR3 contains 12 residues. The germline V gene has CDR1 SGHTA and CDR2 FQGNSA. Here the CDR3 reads CASSLAAYDQYF. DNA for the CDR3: TGTGCCAGCAGCTTGGCGGCCTACGATCAGTACTTC.

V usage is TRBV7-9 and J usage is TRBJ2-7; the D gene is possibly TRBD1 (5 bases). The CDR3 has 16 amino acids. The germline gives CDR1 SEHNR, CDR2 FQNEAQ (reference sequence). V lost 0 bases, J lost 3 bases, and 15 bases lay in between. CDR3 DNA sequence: TGTGCCAGCAGCTTAGCAGTGGGGCAGTTAAGCTACGAGCAGTACGTC. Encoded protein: CASSLAVGQLSYEQYV.

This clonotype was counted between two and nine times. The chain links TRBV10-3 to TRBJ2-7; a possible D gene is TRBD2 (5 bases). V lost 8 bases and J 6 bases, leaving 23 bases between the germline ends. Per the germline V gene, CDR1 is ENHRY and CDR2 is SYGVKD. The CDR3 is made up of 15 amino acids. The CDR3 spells CAIQDRGGEGVEQYF. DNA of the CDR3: TGTGCCATCCAGGACCGAGGAGGTGAAGGCGTCGAGCAGTACTTC.

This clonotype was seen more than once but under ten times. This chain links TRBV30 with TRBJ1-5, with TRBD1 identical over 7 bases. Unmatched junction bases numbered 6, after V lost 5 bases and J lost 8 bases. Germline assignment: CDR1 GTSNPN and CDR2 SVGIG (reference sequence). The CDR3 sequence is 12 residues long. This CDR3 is CAWGQAMKPQHF. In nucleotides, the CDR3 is TGTGCCTGGGGACAGGCGATGAAGCCCCAGCATTTT.

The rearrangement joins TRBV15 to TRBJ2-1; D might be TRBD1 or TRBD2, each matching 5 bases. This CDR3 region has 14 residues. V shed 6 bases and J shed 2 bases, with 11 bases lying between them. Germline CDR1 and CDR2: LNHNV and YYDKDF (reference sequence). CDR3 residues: CATRPGPTYNEQFF. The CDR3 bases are TGTGCCACCAGACCGGGACCCACCTACAATGAGCAGTTCTTC. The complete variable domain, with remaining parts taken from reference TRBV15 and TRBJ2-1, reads DAMVIQNPRYQVTQFGKPVTLSCSQTLNHNVMYWYQQKSSQAPKLLFHYYDKDFNNEADTPDNFQSRRPNTSFCFLDIRSPGLGDTAMYLCATRPGPTYNEQFFGPGTRLTVL.